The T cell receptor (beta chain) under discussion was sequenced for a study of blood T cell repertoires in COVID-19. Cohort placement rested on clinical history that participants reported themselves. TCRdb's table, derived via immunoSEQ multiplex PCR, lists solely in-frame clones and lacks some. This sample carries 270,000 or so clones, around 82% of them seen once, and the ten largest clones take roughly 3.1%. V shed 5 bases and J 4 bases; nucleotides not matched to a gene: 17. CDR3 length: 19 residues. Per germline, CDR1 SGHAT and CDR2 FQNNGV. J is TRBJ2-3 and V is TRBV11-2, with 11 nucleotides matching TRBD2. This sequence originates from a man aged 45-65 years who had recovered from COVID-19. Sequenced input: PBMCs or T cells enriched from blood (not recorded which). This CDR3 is CASSPRVLAGGPGPDTQYF. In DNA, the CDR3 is TGTGCCAGCAGCCCGAGGGTATTAGCGGGGGGGCCTGGCCCAGATACGCAGTATTTT.